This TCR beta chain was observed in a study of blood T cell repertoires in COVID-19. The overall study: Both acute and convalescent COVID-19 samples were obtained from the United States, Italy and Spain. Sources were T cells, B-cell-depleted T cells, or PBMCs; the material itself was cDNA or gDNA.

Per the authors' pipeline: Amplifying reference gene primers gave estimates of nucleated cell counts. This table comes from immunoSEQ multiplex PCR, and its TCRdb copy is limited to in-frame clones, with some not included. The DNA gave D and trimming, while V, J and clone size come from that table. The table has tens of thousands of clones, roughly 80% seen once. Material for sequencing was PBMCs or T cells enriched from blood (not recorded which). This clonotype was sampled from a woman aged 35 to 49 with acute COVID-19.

In DNA form, the CDR3 reads TGTGCCAGCAGCCAAGTGGCGGGGGTGAACACTGAAGCTTTCTTT. It is translated as CASSQVAGVNTEAFF. The chain links TRBV14 to TRBJ1-1; perhaps TRBD1 as D (5 bases). Looked up from germline, CDR1 is SGHDN and CDR2 is FVKESK. The V gene lost 1 base and the J gene lost 0 bases, with 9 bases spanning the gap. This CDR3 is built from 15 residues.